Sequencing of this T cell receptor beta chain was carried out in a study of tissue T cells after allogeneic stem cell transplantation. Turning to this clone: The antigen is undetermined. Any gene name here is a mouse gene name. The read halts 1 residue ahead of the CDR3 end, with the missing end drawn from the germline J gene.

The study's findings and limits: Across patients, clones rarely overlapped, yet motif clusters were shared tissue-specifically. Anatomically similar tissues had similar TCR repertoires within each patient. In patients and mice, blood and spleen missed much of tissue repertoire.

Using immunoSEQ multiplex PCR, the repertoire was profiled, and TCRdb retains in-frame clones only, with some absent. The table has about 7,400 clones, 65% to 80% seen once; the top ten hold 0.6% to 0.9%. Trimming removed 3 bases from V and 2 bases from J; junction bases left unmatched: 3. CDR3 size: 16 residues. CDR1 and CDR2 (germline): SNHLY, FYNGKV (reference sequence). The V and J genes are TRBV3 and TRBJ2-5; 12 nucleotides line up with TRBD1. The specimen was blood. The clonotype originates from a female BALB/c mouse in good health. This mouse strain has H2-d as its MHC haplotype. CDR3 loop: CASSFRDRGLQDTQYF. CDR3 DNA, as far as it was read: TGTGCCAGCAGCTTCCGGGACAGGGGGCTCCAAGACACCCAGTAC.